A single TCR beta chain is shown here with its context. Its cognate antigen is unknown. This entry is derived from a study of shared clonotypes between healthy human individuals. General study points: Generally, naive subsets (rather than memory subsets) showed larger estimated richness.

Germline values: CDR1 LNHDA, CDR2 SQIVND (reference sequence). Trimming stripped 0 bases from V and 0 bases from J, with 12 bases between. This CDR3 has 17 residues. CD8 cells classed as naive were CD45RO-negative and positively selected for CCR7, excluding terminally differentiated effector memory CD45RA+ cells. Clones were read by immunoSEQ multiplex PCR, and TCRdb kept only the in-frame ones, dropping some. The sample lists millions of clones, about 95% occurring once. The chain combines TRBV19 with TRBJ1-3; no firm D call. The sequencing input was naive CD8+ T cells sorted from blood. This TCR was sampled from a man between 18 and 35 years old in good health. CDR3 loop: CASSIDPPASSGNTIYF. The DNA for the CDR3 is TGTGCCAGTAGTATAGATCCCCCCGCAAGCTCTGGAAACACCATATATTTT.